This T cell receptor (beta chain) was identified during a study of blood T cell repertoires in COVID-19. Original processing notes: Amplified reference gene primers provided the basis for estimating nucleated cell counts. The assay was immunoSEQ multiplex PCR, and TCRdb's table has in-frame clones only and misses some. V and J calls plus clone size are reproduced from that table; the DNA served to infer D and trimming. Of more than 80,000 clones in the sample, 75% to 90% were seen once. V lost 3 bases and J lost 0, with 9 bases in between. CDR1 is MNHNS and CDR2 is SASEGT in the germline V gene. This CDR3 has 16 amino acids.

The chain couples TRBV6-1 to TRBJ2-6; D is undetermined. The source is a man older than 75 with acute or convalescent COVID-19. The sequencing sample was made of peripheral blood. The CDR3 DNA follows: TGTGCCAGCAGTGAGGGCAGCCTCTCTGGGGCCAACGTCCTGACTTTC. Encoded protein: CASSEGSLSGANVLTF.